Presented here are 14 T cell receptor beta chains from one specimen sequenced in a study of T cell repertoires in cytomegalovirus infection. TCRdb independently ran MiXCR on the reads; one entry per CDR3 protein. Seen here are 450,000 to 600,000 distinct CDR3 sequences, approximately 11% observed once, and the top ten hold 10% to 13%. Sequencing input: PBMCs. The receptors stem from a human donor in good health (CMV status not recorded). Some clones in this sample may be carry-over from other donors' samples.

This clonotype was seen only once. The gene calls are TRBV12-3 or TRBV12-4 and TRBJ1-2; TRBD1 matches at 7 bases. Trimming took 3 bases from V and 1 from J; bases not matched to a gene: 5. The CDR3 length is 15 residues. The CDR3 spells CASSLGTENNYGYTF. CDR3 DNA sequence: TGTGCCAGCAGTTTGGGGACAGAGAATAACTATGGCTACACCTTC.

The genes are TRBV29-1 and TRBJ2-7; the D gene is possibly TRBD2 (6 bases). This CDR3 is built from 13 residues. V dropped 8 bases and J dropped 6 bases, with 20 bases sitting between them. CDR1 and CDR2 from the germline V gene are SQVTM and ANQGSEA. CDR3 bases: TGCAGCTTAACGTTGGGGCTCGGGAGCGAGCAGTACTTC. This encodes CSLTLGLGSEQYF.

The CDR3 nucleotides read TGTGCCACCAGTGACGCCGGGACAGGCAATGAGCAGTTCTTC. Translating gives CATSDAGTGNEQFF. The chain combines TRBV24-1 with TRBJ2-1; 8 bases agree with TRBD1. This CDR3 is built from 14 residues. Trimming cost V 4 bases and J 6 bases; bases outside gene matches: 4. Germline values: CDR1 KGHDR, CDR2 SFDVKD.

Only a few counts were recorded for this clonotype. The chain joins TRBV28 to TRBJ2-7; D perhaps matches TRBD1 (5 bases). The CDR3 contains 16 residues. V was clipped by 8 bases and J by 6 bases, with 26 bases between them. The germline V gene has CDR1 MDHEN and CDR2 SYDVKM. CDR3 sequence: CASPPLSGAGFSEQYF. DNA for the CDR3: TGTGCCAGCCCCCCCCTGTCTGGGGCAGGGTTTAGCGAGCAGTACTTC.

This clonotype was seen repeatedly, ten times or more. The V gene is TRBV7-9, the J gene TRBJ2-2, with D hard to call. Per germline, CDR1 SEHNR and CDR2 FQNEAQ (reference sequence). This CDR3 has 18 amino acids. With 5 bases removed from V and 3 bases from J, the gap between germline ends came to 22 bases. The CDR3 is CASSDPDHESWDTGELFF. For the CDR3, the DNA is TGTGCCAGCAGCGACCCAGACCATGAGAGCTGGGACACCGGGGAGCTGTTTTTT.

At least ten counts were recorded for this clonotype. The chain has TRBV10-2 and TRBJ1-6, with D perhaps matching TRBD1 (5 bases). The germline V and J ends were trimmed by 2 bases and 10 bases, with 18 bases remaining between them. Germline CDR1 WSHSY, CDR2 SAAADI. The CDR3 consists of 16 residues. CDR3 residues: CASSEIPGPTDSPLHF. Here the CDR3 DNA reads TGCGCCAGCAGTGAGATCCCGGGGCCAACGGACTCACCCCTCCACTTT.

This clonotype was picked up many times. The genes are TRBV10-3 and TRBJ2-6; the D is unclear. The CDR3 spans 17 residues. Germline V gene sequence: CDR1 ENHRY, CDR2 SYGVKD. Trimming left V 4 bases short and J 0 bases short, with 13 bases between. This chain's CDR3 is CAISVRAGFSGANVLTF. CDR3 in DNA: TGTGCCATCAGTGTTCGGGCAGGTTTCTCTGGGGCCAACGTCCTGACTTTC.

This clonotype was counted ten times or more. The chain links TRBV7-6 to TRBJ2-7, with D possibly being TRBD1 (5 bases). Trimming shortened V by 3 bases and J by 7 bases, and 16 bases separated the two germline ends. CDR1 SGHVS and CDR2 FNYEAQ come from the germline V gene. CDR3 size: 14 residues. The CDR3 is CASSLTNYRPEQYF. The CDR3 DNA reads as TGTGCCAGCAGCTTGACCAACTACAGGCCAGAGCAGTACTTC.

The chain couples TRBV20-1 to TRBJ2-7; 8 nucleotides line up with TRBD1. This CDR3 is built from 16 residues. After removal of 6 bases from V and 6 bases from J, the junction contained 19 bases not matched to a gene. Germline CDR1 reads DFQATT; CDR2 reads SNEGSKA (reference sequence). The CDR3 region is CSADFGGTGLKSEQYF. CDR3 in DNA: TGCAGTGCAGACTTTGGCGGGACAGGTCTTAAGTCCGAGCAGTACTTC.

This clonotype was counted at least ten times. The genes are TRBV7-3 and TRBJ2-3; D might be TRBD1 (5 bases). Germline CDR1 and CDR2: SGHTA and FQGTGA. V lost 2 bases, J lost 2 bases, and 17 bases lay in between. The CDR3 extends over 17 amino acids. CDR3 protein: CASSLLQAGSLTDTQYF. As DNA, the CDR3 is TGTGCCAGCAGCTTATTACAGGCCGGATCCCTCACAGATACGCAGTATTTT.

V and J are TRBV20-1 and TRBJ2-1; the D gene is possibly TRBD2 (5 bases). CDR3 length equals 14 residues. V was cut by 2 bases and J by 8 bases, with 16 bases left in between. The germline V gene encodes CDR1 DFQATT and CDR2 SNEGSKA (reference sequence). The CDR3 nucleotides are TGCAGTGCTAGAAGATTAGCGTCCCTACATGAGCAGTTCTTC. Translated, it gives CSARRLASLHEQFF.

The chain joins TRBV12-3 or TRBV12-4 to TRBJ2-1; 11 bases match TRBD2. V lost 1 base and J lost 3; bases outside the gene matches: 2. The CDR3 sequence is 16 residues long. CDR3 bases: TGTGCCAGCAGTTTAGTAGCGGGGGGGCTCTACAATGAGCAGTTCTTC. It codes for CASSLVAGGLYNEQFF.

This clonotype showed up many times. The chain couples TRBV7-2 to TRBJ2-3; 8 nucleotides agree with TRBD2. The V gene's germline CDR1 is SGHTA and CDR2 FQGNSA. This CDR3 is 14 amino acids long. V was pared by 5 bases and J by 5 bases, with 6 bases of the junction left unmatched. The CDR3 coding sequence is TGTGCCAGCAGCCGTCGGCTAGCGGGAGATACGCAGTATTTT. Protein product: CASSRRLAGDTQYF.

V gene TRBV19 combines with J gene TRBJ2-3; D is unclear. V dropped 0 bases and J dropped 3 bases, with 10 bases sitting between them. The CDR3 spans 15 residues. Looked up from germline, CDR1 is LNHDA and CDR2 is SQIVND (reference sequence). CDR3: CASSIDGETTDTQYF. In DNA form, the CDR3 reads TGTGCCAGTAGTATAGATGGAGAGACGACAGATACGCAGTATTTT.